The rows below give T cell receptor beta chains drawn from one sample of a study of T-cell reconstitution after alpha-beta-depleted transplantation in children. In TCRdb, the PCR reads were re-called with MiXCR into one record per CDR3 protein. The table shows hundreds of thousands of distinct CDR3 sequences, with 10% to 15% occurring only once. The sequences come from PBMCs, mostly from graft donor cells, collected 360 days after TCRalphabeta/CD19-depleted stem cell transplant. The receptors shown here come from a male patient between 5 and 17 years old who had a stem cell transplant for acute myeloid leukemia, so the T cells may come from the graft donor. The CDR3 runs from the conserved cysteine through the conserved F or W. Fields, in order: J gene, D gene, clone size, V gene, CDR3 protein, CDR3 DNA. D genes are given only for firm matches. Where a row states a size, it is once, few, many or the class of an expanded clone; other rows omit it.

j_gene: TRBJ1-5; d_gene: .; abundance: .; v_gene: TRBV6-5; CDR3aa: CASSNTGYNQPQHF; CDR3nt: TGTGCCAGCAGTAACACAGGGTACAATCAGCCCCAGCATTTT
j_gene: TRBJ1-1; d_gene: .; abundance: .; v_gene: TRBV29-1; CDR3aa: CSVRVVAMAFF; CDR3nt: TGCAGCGTCCGCGTGGTGGCAATGGCTTTCTTT
j_gene: TRBJ2-4; d_gene: .; abundance: .; v_gene: TRBV20-1; CDR3aa: CSARDWGGAGNIQYF; CDR3nt: TGCAGTGCTAGAGATTGGGGGGGCGCAGGAAACATTCAGTACTTC
j_gene: TRBJ2-1; d_gene: .; abundance: .; v_gene: TRBV29-1; CDR3aa: CSVEGHPLFYNEQFF; CDR3nt: TGCAGCGTTGAAGGTCATCCTCTCTTCTACAATGAGCAGTTCTTC
j_gene: TRBJ1-5; d_gene: .; abundance: few; v_gene: TRBV28; CDR3aa: CASSFYPTGPDQPQHF; CDR3nt: TGTGCCAGCAGTTTCTACCCAACAGGGCCCGATCAGCCCCAGCATTTT
j_gene: TRBJ2-2; d_gene: TRBD1; abundance: few; v_gene: TRBV12-5; CDR3aa: CASGTSRRDRKANTGELFF; CDR3nt: TGTGCTAGTGGTACCTCTAGACGGGACAGGAAAGCGAACACCGGGGAGCTGTTTTTT
j_gene: TRBJ2-3; d_gene: .; abundance: many; v_gene: TRBV7-2; CDR3aa: CASSSRTLHQDTQYF; CDR3nt: TGTGCCAGCAGCTCCCGGACCCTACATCAAGATACGCAGTATTTT
j_gene: TRBJ2-1; d_gene: .; abundance: many; v_gene: TRBV20-1; CDR3aa: CSATPAGAYNEQFF; CDR3nt: TGCAGTGCTACCCCAGCGGGCGCCTACAATGAGCAGTTCTTC
j_gene: TRBJ1-2; d_gene: TRBD1; abundance: .; v_gene: TRBV19; CDR3aa: CASSIPGQGAAGYTF; CDR3nt: TGTGCCAGTAGTATACCCGGACAGGGGGCGGCTGGCTACACCTTC
j_gene: TRBJ2-7; d_gene: .; abundance: .; v_gene: TRBV18; CDR3aa: CASSPPMTAFYEQYF; CDR3nt: TGTGCCAGCTCACCACCTATGACAGCTTTTTACGAGCAGTACTTC
j_gene: TRBJ1-1; d_gene: .; abundance: .; v_gene: TRBV19; CDR3aa: CASSPRFTGAFF; CDR3nt: TGTGCCAGTAGTCCTCGGTTTACGGGGGCTTTCTTT
j_gene: TRBJ2-5; d_gene: TRBD1; abundance: .; v_gene: TRBV20-1; CDR3aa: CSARVPGQGKETQYF; CDR3nt: TGCAGTGCTAGAGTCCCGGGACAGGGGAAAGAGACCCAGTACTTC
j_gene: TRBJ2-5; d_gene: TRBD2; abundance: .; v_gene: TRBV24-1; CDR3aa: CATSGTKEGGSLRETQYF; CDR3nt: TGTGCCACCAGTGGCACCAAGGAGGGCGGGAGTCTAAGAGAGACCCAGTACTTC
j_gene: TRBJ2-7; d_gene: TRBD2; abundance: few; v_gene: TRBV14; CDR3aa: CASSRILAQSSYEQYF; CDR3nt: TGTGCCAGCAGCCGAATACTAGCGCAAAGCTCCTACGAGCAGTACTTC
j_gene: TRBJ1-5; d_gene: .; abundance: few; v_gene: TRBV12-3/TRBV12-4; CDR3aa: CASSLAPGAGNQPQHF; CDR3nt: TGTGCCAGCAGTTTAGCCCCTGGGGCAGGGAATCAGCCCCAGCATTTT
j_gene: TRBJ2-3; d_gene: .; abundance: few; v_gene: TRBV24-1; CDR3aa: CATSDLDGDTQYF; CDR3nt: TGTGCCACCAGTGATTTGGACGGGGATACGCAGTATTTT
j_gene: TRBJ2-1; d_gene: .; abundance: .; v_gene: TRBV14; CDR3aa: CASSQDTYYNEQFF; CDR3nt: TGTGCCAGCAGCCAGGACACCTACTACAATGAGCAGTTCTTC
j_gene: TRBJ2-7; d_gene: .; abundance: few; v_gene: TRBV12-3/TRBV12-4; CDR3aa: CASSSDGSPYEQYF; CDR3nt: TGTGCCAGCAGTTCCGACGGGAGCCCCTACGAGCAGTACTTC
j_gene: TRBJ1-5; d_gene: TRBD1; abundance: few; v_gene: TRBV5-5; CDR3aa: CASSGQGAGNQPQHF; CDR3nt: TGTGCCAGCAGCGGACAGGGGGCCGGCAATCAGCCCCAGCATTTT
j_gene: TRBJ1-1; d_gene: TRBD1; abundance: .; v_gene: TRBV15; CDR3aa: CATRDSSNTEAFF; CDR3nt: TGTGCCACCCGGGACAGTTCTAACACTGAAGCTTTCTTT
j_gene: TRBJ1-4; d_gene: .; abundance: many; v_gene: TRBV5-1; CDR3aa: CASSFSANEKLFF; CDR3nt: TGCGCCAGCAGCTTTTCGGCTAATGAAAAACTGTTTTTT
j_gene: TRBJ2-7; d_gene: .; abundance: .; v_gene: TRBV6-5; CDR3aa: CASSYSGSLGYEQYF; CDR3nt: TGTGCCAGCAGTTACTCAGGGAGCTTGGGCTACGAGCAGTACTTC
j_gene: TRBJ2-7; d_gene: .; abundance: .; v_gene: TRBV6-2/TRBV6-3; CDR3aa: CASSYSIQASYEQYF; CDR3nt: TGTGCCAGCAGTTACTCGATACAGGCCTCCTACGAGCAGTACTTC
j_gene: TRBJ2-3; d_gene: TRBD2; abundance: .; v_gene: TRBV15; CDR3aa: CATSKGLAASTDTQYF; CDR3nt: TGTGCCACCAGCAAGGGTCTAGCGGCTAGCACAGATACGCAGTATTTT
j_gene: TRBJ2-1; d_gene: TRBD2; abundance: .; v_gene: TRBV9; CDR3aa: CASSVGAGVREQFF; CDR3nt: TGTGCCAGCAGCGTAGGAGCGGGAGTGAGGGAGCAGTTCTTC